Sequencing of this T cell receptor (beta chain) was carried out in a study of OX40 agonist ivuxolimab in advanced cancers. Germline loops: CDR1 SGHTA, CDR2 FQGNSA. CDR3 length equals 15 residues. V dropped 1 base and J dropped 5; count of bases not matched to a gene: 2. Profiling relied on immunoSEQ multiplex PCR, and the TCRdb table lists in-frame clones only, not all of them. The repertoire has about 38,000 clones, 70% to 85% of them found once; the top ten carry about 20%. The genes are TRBV7-2 and TRBJ1-5, with 10 bases fitting TRBD1. The receptor was isolated from an adult with an advanced solid tumor such as melanoma, head and neck, liver or kidney cancer. Sample: CD4+ or CD8+ T cells sorted from blood, taken in a trial of the OX40 agonist ivuxolimab. CDR3 in amino acids: CASSLGQGAYQPQHF. The DNA for the CDR3 is TGTGCCAGCAGCTTAGGACAGGGGGCTTATCAGCCCCAGCATTTT.